The 27 T cell receptor beta chains presented below share a single source sample, sequenced in a study of regulatory T cells in long-lasting Graves disease. Time point meaning: persistent/refractory GD, antithyroid drugs over 5 years with positive TRAb. RNA extracted from PBMCs served as the sequencing template. CDR3 regions were amplified by Arm-PCR using iRepertoire HTBI primers to build TCR beta libraries. TCRdb reanalysed the multiplex PCR reads using MiXCR and keeps one entry per CDR3 protein. In the table there are 400,000 to 500,000 distinct CDR3 sequences, 22% of which are singletons. The material was peripheral blood mononuclear cells (PBMCs), obtained when the disease was refractory, from a patient treated with antithyroid drugs. The receptors were gathered from a female donor with Graves disease.

The rearrangement links TRBV6-5 to TRBJ1-2; D is unclear. V lost 2 bases and J lost 9, with 16 bases in between. This CDR3 has 14 amino acids. The germline gives CDR1 MNHEY, CDR2 SVGAGI. The CDR3 nucleotides are TGTGCCAGCAGTTACAACCGGGGATCTTATAGCTACACCTTC. Translated: CASSYNRGSYSYTF.

There are many counts of this clonotype. The CDR3 loop is CASRAPIGVDEKLFF. The CDR3, as DNA: TGTGCCAGCAGGGCCCCTATAGGGGTGGATGAAAAACTGTTTTTT. The chain links TRBV28 to TRBJ1-4, with D possibly being TRBD1 (5 bases). The ends were cut back, 6 bases at V and 6 bases at J, with 17 bases in the middle. This CDR3 is 15 amino acids long. Germline CDR1 and CDR2: MDHEN and SYDVKM.

With respect to this clonotype: A much larger clone lies a single base off, so this may be a read error. V usage is TRBV2 and J usage is TRBJ2-7; the match to TRBD2 covers 10 bases. The CDR3 consists of 13 residues. The germline gives CDR1 SNHLY, CDR2 FYNNEI. The CDR3 loop is CVSSGGRTNEQYF. CDR3 DNA: TGTGTCAGTAGCGGGGGGCGAACTAACGAGCAGTACTTC.

This clonotype has a handful of counts. V is TRBV20-1 and J is TRBJ2-6, with 8 bases fitting TRBD1. The junction had 6 bases not matched to a gene; V was cut back by 5 bases and J by 0 bases. The CDR3 has 16 amino acids. Germline loops: CDR1 DFQATT, CDR2 SNEGSKA (reference sequence). The CDR3 spells CSAERQGTSGANVLTF. In nucleotides, the CDR3 is TGCAGTGCTGAACGACAGGGGACCTCTGGGGCCAACGTCCTGACTTTC.

As concerns this clonotype: This may come from a read error, since a much larger clone is one base off. V and J are TRBV6-1 and TRBJ1-5, with 7 bases fitting TRBD1. Germline loops: CDR1 MNHNS, CDR2 SASEGT. After removal of 5 bases from V and 0 bases from J, the junction contained 10 bases not matched to a gene. The CDR3 contains 17 residues. In DNA form, the CDR3 reads TGTGCCAGCAGTATGCGACAGGGCCCCAATAGCAATCAGCCCCAGCATTTT. It yields the protein CASSMRQGPNSNQPQHF.

This clonotype was seen at least ten times. This sequence joins TRBV6-1 and TRBJ1-1, with D possibly being TRBD1 (5 bases). Germline CDR1 and CDR2: MNHNS and SASEGT. The V gene lost 5 bases and the J gene lost 7 bases, with 14 bases spanning the gap. The CDR3 consists of 13 residues. The CDR3 protein is CASSTGTYNEAFF. The CDR3 region has the DNA TGTGCCAGCAGTACCGGGACGTACAATGAAGCTTTCTTT.

This clonotype was detected many times. The J gene is TRBJ1-1, the V gene TRBV29-1; no clear D gene. The germline CDR1 and CDR2 sequences are SQVTM and ANQGSEA. Trimming took 3 bases from V and 4 from J, leaving 9 bases between them. The CDR3 loop spans 12 amino acids. The CDR3 region is CSVDNRATEAFF. The CDR3 DNA sequence: TGCAGCGTTGATAATCGGGCCACTGAAGCTTTCTTT.

Worth noting for this clonotype: A read error may explain this, as a much larger clone is one base away. The chain combines TRBV28 with TRBJ1-6; 7 bases line up with TRBD1. The CDR3 contains 14 residues. Germline V gene data show CDR1 as MDHEN and CDR2 as SYDVKM. CDR3 region: CGSSQGVKSSPLHF. CDR3 DNA sequence: TGTGGCAGCAGCCAGGGGGTGAAATCTTCACCCCTCCACTTT.

Regarding this clonotype: A clone one base away is much larger, so this may be a read error. This chain connects TRBV7-8 to TRBJ2-7; 7 bases are shared with TRBD2. Germline CDR1 SGHVS, CDR2 FQNEAQ. With 6 bases clipped from V and 2 bases from J, the junction kept 16 bases outside the gene matches. The CDR3 sequence is 17 residues long. The CDR3 sequence: CASRHLPRSGTTYEQYF. CDR3 in DNA: TGTGCCAGCAGGCACCTACCCAGGAGCGGGACTACCTACGAGCAGTACTTC.

This clonotype showed up many times. CDR3 in DNA: TGTGCCAGCAGTTTGGACAGGGTCGACTATGGCTACACCTTC. Translation gives CASSLDRVDYGYTF. This rearrangement joins TRBV12-3 or TRBV12-4 to TRBJ1-2, with 8 positions matching TRBD1. This CDR3 spans 14 amino acids. Trimming removed 3 bases from V and 3 bases from J; junction bases left unmatched: 3.

The chain links TRBV29-1 to TRBJ1-3, with TRBD1 as a possible D gene (5 bases). The V and J ends lost 2 bases and 4 bases respectively, with 9 bases between them. Germline V gives CDR1 SQVTM, CDR2 ANQGSEA. This CDR3 region has 13 residues. CDR3 protein: CSVETGTGNTIYF. CDR3 bases: TGCAGCGTTGAAACCGGGACCGGAAACACCATATATTTT. The whole variable domain, remainder taken from reference TRBV29-1 and TRBJ1-3, is SAVISQKPSRDICQRGTSLTIQCQVDSQVTMMFWYRQQPGQSLTLIATANQGSEATYESGFVIDKFPISRPNLTFSTLTVSNMSPEDSSIYLCSVETGTGNTIYFGEGSWLTVV.

This clonotype was picked up a small number of times. The V gene is TRBV24-1, the J gene TRBJ2-6, with 11 bases aligning to TRBD1. The CDR3 has 18 residues. Germline values: CDR1 KGHDR, CDR2 SFDVKD. The trim removed 4 bases at V and 1 base at J, leaving 5 bases unmatched. The DNA for the CDR3 is TGTGCCACCAGTGACCCCGGGACAGGGGGTTCTGGGGCCAACGTCCTGACTTTC. This codes for CATSDPGTGGSGANVLTF.

This clonotype was observed a few times. The chain joins TRBV5-4 to TRBJ1-2; a possible D gene is TRBD1 (5 bases). This CDR3 is 13 amino acids long. The V gene's germline CDR1 is SGHNT and CDR2 YYREEE (reference sequence). V was clipped by 4 bases and J by 8 bases, with 15 bases between them. The CDR3 protein is CASSPLGGEGYTF. The CDR3 bases are TGTGCCAGCAGCCCCCTGGGAGGGGAAGGCTACACCTTC.

The gene calls are TRBV19 and TRBJ1-3, with TRBD1 matching 7 bases. The V gene's germline CDR1 is LNHDA and CDR2 SQIVND (reference sequence). This CDR3 is 15 amino acids long. The V and J ends lost 4 bases and 4 bases, in that order; junction bases with no gene match: 7. The CDR3 loop reads CASSRTGAFGNTIYF. Written as DNA, the CDR3 is TGTGCCAGTAGTAGAACAGGGGCCTTCGGAAACACCATATATTTT.

CDR3 residues: CASSYGWGYEKLFF. The CDR3, as DNA: TGTGCCAGCAGTTACGGGTGGGGGTACGAAAAACTGTTTTTT. The chain is built from TRBV28 and TRBJ1-4, with D perhaps TRBD1 (5 bases). Germline-derived CDR1 and CDR2 are MDHEN and SYDVKM. The V end lost 4 bases, the J end lost 8 bases, and 14 bases lay between the germline ends. CDR3 length equals 14 residues.

The V call is TRBV10-3, the J call TRBJ2-5; 7 positions agree with TRBD2. This CDR3 spans 16 amino acids. V shed 3 bases, J shed 3 bases, and the junction held 10 bases outside the gene matches. Germline CDR1 ENHRY, CDR2 SYGVKD. CDR3 protein: CAISEYSGPPKETQYF. The CDR3 coding sequence is TGTGCCATCAGTGAATATAGCGGGCCCCCAAAAGAGACCCAGTACTTC.

This clonotype has at least ten counts. The chain uses TRBV2 and TRBJ2-2, with 7 bases identical to TRBD2. CDR3 length: 14 residues. With 6 bases clipped from V and 5 bases from J, the junction kept 6 bases outside the gene matches. Per the germline V gene, CDR1 is SNHLY and CDR2 is FYNNEI. This chain's CDR3 is CASRGDYTTGELFF. The CDR3 nucleotides read TGTGCCAGCAGGGGGGACTATACGACCGGGGAGCTGTTTTTT.

The rearrangement joins TRBV29-1 to TRBJ2-7; 10 positions match TRBD2. Germline CDR1 is SQVTM and CDR2 is ANQGSEA. V was clipped by 2 bases and J by 0 bases; unmatched bases: 4. This CDR3 spans 15 amino acids. The CDR3 DNA reads as TGCAGCGTTGAAACGTCTAGCGGGAGCTCCTACGAGCAGTACTTC. Translating gives CSVETSSGSSYEQYF.

In its sample, this clonotype was seen many times. V and J are TRBV28 and TRBJ2-3, with D tentatively TRBD2 (6 bases). This CDR3 contains 15 residues. V was trimmed by 6 bases and J by 1 base, leaving 14 bases between them. CDR1 MDHEN and CDR2 SYDVKM come from the germline V gene. Here the CDR3 reads CASSRRRGGTDTQYF. CDR3 bases: TGTGCCAGCAGCCGCAGGAGGGGTGGCACAGATACGCAGTATTTT. The entire variable domain, with the rest obtained from reference TRBV28 and TRBJ2-3, is as follows: DVKVTQSSRYLVKRTGEKVFLECVQDMDHENMFWYRQDPGLGLRLIYFSYDVKMKEKGDIPEGYSVSREKKERFSLILESASTNQTSMYLCASSRRRGGTDTQYFGPGTRLTVL.

This clonotype was counted many times. The rearrangement uses TRBV7-2 and TRBJ2-5, with a tentative D call TRBD1 (6 bases). The length of the CDR3 is 14 residues. Germline V CDR1 and CDR2: SGHTA, FQGNSA. V lost 6 bases and J 7 bases, leaving 18 bases between the germline ends. The chain's CDR3 is CASSPQGQQRTQYF. CDR3 DNA sequence: TGTGCCAGCAGTCCACAGGGACAACAACGGACCCAGTACTTC.

This clonotype was found many times. The chain joins TRBV6-1 to TRBJ1-1; no reliable D call. Between the trimmed V and J ends, which lost 6 bases and 3 bases, there was a span of 11 bases. The germline V gene encodes CDR1 MNHNS and CDR2 SASEGT. This CDR3 comprises 13 residues. CDR3 in DNA: TGTGCCAGCAGGCCGGCGACGGACACTGAAGCTTTCTTT. Translating gives CASRPATDTEAFF.

In its sample, this clonotype was seen many times. This chain links TRBV28 with TRBJ1-2; D is unclear. V lost 6 bases and J 0 bases, leaving 14 bases between the germline ends. The CDR3 is made up of 15 amino acids. CDR1 and CDR2 (germline): MDHEN, SYDVKM. The CDR3 DNA follows: TGTGCCAGCAGCCGCTCGGGCGGCACTAACTATGGCTACACCTTC. Amino acids: CASSRSGGTNYGYTF.

At least ten counts were recorded for this clonotype. The chain employs TRBV12-3 or TRBV12-4 and TRBJ1-2, with D maybe TRBD1 (5 bases). V lost 8 bases, J lost 3 bases, and 10 bases lay in between. The CDR3 length is 12 residues. CDR3 DNA sequence: TGTGCCAGCGGACACGATGACTATGGCTACACCTTC. Protein sequence: CASGHDDYGYTF.

This clonotype was seen at least ten times. V is TRBV11-2 and J is TRBJ1-1; no definite D call. CDR1 and CDR2 (germline): SGHAT, FQNNGV. This CDR3 is 16 amino acids long. Trimming removed 0 bases from V and 1 base from J, with 12 bases in between. This chain's CDR3 is CASSLESGVTNTEAFF. The CDR3 nucleotides read TGTGCCAGCAGCTTAGAATCCGGGGTTACGAACACTGAAGCTTTCTTT. Full variable domain (remainder filled in from reference TRBV11-2 and TRBJ1-1): EAGVAQSPRYKIIEKRQSVAFWCNPISGHATLYWYQQILGQGPKLLIQFQNNGVVDDSQLPKDRFSAERLKGVDSTLKIQPAKLEDSAVYLCASSLESGVTNTEAFFGQGTRLTVV.

This clonotype was seen ten or more times. The J gene is TRBJ1-5, the V gene TRBV28; D possibly corresponds to TRBD1 (5 bases). This CDR3 region has 14 residues. V was pared by 7 bases and J by 2 bases, with 12 bases between. The germline gives CDR1 MDHEN, CDR2 SYDVKM. CDR3 sequence (DNA): TGTGCCAGCATGGCAAAGACAGGCAATCAGCCCCAGCATTTT. As protein: CASMAKTGNQPQHF.

This clonotype was detected only a few times. J is TRBJ1-1 and V is TRBV30, with D unresolved. V lost 2 bases and J lost 1, with 8 bases in between. In germline, CDR1 is GTSNPN, CDR2 SVGIG (reference sequence). CDR3 size: 13 residues. CDR3 loop: CAWSRNRNTEAFF. The CDR3 DNA follows: TGTGCCTGGAGTAGGAACAGGAACACTGAAGCTTTCTTT.

This clonotype was detected a few times. CDR3 bases: TGTGCCAGCAGCCCGGCGGCGGGGGCCTCCTACGAGCAGTACTTC. This encodes CASSPAAGASYEQYF. This chain links TRBV7-2 with TRBJ2-7; a weak D match, TRBD2 (7 bases). The CDR3 extends over 15 amino acids. V was trimmed by 5 bases and J by 0 bases, leaving 14 bases between them. Germline V CDR1 and CDR2: SGHTA, FQGNSA.